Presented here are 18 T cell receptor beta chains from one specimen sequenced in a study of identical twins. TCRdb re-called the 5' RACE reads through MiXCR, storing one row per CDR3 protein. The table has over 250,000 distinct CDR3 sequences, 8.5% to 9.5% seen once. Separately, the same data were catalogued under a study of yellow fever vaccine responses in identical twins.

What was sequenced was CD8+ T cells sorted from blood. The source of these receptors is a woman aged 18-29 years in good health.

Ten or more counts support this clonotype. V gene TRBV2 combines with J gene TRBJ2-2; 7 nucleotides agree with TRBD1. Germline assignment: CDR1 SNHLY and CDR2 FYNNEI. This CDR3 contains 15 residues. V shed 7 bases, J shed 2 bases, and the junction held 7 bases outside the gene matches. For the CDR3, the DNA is TGTGCCAGCACCCGGGACAGACTCAACACCGGGGAGCTGTTTTTT. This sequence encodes CASTRDRLNTGELFF.

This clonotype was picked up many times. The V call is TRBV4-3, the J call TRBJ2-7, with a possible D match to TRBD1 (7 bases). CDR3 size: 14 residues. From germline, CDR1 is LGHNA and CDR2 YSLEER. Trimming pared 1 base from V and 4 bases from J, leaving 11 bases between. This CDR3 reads CASSQGQGLYEQYF. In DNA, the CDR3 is TGCGCCAGCAGCCAAGGACAGGGACTTTACGAGCAGTACTTC.

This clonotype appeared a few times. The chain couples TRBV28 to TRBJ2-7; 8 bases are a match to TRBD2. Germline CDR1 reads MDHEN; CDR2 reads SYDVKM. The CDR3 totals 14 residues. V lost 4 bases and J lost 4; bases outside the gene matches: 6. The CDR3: CASSSGTSWYEQYF. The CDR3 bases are TGTGCCAGCAGTTCCGGGACTAGTTGGTACGAGCAGTACTTC.

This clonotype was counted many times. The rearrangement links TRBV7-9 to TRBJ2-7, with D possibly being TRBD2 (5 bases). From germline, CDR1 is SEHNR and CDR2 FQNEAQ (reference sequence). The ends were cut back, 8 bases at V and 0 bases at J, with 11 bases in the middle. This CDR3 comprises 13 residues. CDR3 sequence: CASGPGDSYEQYF. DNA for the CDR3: TGTGCCAGCGGACCCGGGGACTCCTACGAGCAGTACTTC. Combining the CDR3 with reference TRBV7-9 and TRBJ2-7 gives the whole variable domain DTGVSQNPRHKITKRGQNVTFRCDPISEHNRLYWYRQTLGQGPEFLTYFQNEAQLEKSRLLSDRFSAERPKGSFSTLEIQRTEQGDSAMYLCASGPGDSYEQYFGPGTRLTVT.

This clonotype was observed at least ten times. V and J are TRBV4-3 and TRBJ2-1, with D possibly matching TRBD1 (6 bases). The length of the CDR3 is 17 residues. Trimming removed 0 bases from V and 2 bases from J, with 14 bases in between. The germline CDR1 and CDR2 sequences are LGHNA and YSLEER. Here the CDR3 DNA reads TGCGCCAGCAGCCAAGATCATCCCGGACAGCCCTACAATGAGCAGTTCTTC. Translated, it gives CASSQDHPGQPYNEQFF.

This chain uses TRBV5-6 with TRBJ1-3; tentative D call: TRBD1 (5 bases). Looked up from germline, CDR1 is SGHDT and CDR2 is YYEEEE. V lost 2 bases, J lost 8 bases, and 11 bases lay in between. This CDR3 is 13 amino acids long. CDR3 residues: CASSFRQGDTIYF. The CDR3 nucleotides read TGTGCCAGCAGCTTTAGACAAGGGGACACCATATATTTT. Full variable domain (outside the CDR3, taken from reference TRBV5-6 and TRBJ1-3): DAGVTQSPTHLIKTRGQQVTLRCSPKSGHDTVSWYQQALGQGPQFIFQYYEEEERQRGNFPDRFSGHQFPNYSSELNVNALLLGDSALYLCASSFRQGDTIYFGEGSWLTVV.

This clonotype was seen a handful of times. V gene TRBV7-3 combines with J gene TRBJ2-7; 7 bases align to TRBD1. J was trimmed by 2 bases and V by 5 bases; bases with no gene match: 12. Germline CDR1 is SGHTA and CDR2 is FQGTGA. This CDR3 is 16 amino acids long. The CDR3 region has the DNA TGTGCCAGCAGCGGCCTAGGACAGGTGGTTCCCTACGAGCAGTACTTC. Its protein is CASSGLGQVVPYEQYF.

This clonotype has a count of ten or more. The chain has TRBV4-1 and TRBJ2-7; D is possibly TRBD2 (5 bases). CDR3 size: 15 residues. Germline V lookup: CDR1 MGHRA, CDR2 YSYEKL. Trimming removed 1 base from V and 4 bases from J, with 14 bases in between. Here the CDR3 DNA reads TGCGCCAGCAGCCAAGGCGGACTGGTCTCTTACGAGCAGTACTTC. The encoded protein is CASSQGGLVSYEQYF.

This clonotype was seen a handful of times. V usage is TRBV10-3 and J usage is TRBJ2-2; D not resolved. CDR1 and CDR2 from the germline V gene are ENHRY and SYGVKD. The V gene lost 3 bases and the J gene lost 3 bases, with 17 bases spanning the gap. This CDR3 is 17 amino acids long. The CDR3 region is CAISDRVAPAYTGELFF. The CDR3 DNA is TGTGCCATCAGTGATCGCGTGGCCCCCGCCTACACCGGGGAGCTGTTTTTT.

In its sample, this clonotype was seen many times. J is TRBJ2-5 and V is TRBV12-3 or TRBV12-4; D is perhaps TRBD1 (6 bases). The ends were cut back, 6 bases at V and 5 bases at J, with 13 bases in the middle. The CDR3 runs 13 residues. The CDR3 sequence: CASRSRGSETQYF. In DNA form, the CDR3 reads TGTGCCAGCAGATCTAGGGGGTCGGAGACCCAGTACTTC.

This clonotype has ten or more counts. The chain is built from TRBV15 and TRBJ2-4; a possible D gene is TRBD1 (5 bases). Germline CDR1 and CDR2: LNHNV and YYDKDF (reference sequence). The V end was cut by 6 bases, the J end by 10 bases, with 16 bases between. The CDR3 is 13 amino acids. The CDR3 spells CATSSPGRWIQYF. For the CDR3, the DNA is TGTGCCACCAGTTCTCCAGGGCGATGGATTCAGTACTTC.

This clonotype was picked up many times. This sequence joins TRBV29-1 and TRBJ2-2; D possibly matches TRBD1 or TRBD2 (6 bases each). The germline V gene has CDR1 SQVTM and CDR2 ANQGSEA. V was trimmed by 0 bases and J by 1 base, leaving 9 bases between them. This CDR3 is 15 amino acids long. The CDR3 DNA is TGCAGCGTTGAAGATGCGGGACAGAACACCGGGGAGCTGTTTTTT. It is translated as CSVEDAGQNTGELFF.

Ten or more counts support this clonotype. CDR3 bases: TGTGCCAGCAGCTTAGTATCCCCAGCACAGAGCTCCTACAATGAGCAGTTCTTC. It yields the protein CASSLVSPAQSSYNEQFF. The chain links TRBV11-1 to TRBJ2-1, with D unresolved. The CDR3 extends over 18 amino acids. The germline V and J ends were trimmed by 1 base and 0 bases, with 16 bases remaining between them. CDR1 and CDR2 (germline): SGHAT, FQDESV (reference sequence).

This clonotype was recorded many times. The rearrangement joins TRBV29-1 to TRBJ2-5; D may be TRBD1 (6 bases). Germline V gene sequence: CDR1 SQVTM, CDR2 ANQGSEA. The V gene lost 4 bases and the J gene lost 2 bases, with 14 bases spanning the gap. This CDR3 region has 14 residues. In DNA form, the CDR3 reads TGCAGCGTTGTAGGAACAGGGTCACAAGAGACCCAGTACTTC. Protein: CSVVGTGSQETQYF.

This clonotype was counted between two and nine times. CDR3 region: CASGPPNTGELFF. The CDR3 nucleotides are TGTGCCAGCGGGCCCCCGAACACCGGGGAGCTGTTTTTT. J is TRBJ2-2 and V is TRBV11-2; D call uncertain. With 8 bases removed from V and 0 bases from J, the gap between germline ends came to 7 bases. CDR3 length equals 13 residues. Germline loops: CDR1 SGHAT, CDR2 FQNNGV.

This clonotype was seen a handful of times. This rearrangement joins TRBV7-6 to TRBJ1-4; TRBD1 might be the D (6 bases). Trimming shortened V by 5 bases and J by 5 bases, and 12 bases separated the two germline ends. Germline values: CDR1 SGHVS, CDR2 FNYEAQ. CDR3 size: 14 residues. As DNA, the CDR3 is TGTGCCAGCAGCCCAACAGGGTACAATGAAAAACTGTTTTTT. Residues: CASSPTGYNEKLFF. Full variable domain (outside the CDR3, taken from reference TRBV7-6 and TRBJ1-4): GAGVSQSPRYKVTKRGQDVALRCDPISGHVSLYWYRQALGQGPEFLTYFNYEAQQDKSGLPNDRFSAERPEGSISTLTIQRTEQRDSAMYRCASSPTGYNEKLFFGSGTQLSVL.

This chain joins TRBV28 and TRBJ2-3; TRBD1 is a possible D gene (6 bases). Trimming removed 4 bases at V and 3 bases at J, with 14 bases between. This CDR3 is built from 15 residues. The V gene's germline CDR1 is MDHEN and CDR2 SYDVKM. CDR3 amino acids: CASSSLRQETDTQYF. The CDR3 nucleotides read TGTGCCAGCAGTTCCCTAAGACAGGAAACAGATACGCAGTATTTT.

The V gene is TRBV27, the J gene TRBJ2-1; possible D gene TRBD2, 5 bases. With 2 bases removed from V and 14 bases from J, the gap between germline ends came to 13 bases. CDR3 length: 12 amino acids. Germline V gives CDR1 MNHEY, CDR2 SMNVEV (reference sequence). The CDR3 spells CASSLESGKEFF. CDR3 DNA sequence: TGTGCCAGCAGTTTAGAGAGCGGTAAGGAGTTCTTC.